Listed below are T cell receptor beta chains from one sample, sequenced in a study of blood T cell repertoires in COVID-19. Method: immunoSEQ multiplex PCR; TCRdb's copy keeps in-frame clones and lacks some. The sample has fewer than 200,000 clones, 80% to 90% seen once. The sequencing input was PBMCs or T cells enriched from blood (not recorded which). All receptors derive from a woman in her late teens or twenties who had recovered from COVID-19. The CDR3 runs from the conserved cysteine through the conserved F or W. Fields, in order: CDR3 DNA, CDR3 protein, V gene, clone size, J gene, D gene. A D gene is named only where the DNA matches it firmly. Rows may omit the clone size; those that give it use once, few, many or a size class.

DNA: TGTGCCAGCTCACCAATTGGTGGCAGAAACTATGGCTACACCTTC
CDR3: CASSPIGGRNYGYTF
V: TRBV18
size: NA
J: TRBJ1-2
D: NA

DNA: TGTGCCAGCAGCCGGGGGGTGGCGGACAGCACAGATACGCAGTATTTT
CDR3: CASSRGVADSTDTQYF
V: TRBV9
size: NA
J: TRBJ2-3
D: TRBD2

DNA: TGTGCCAGCAGCTTAGAACTTTCGCTAGCGGGGACCGGGGAGCTGTTTTTT
CDR3: CASSLELSLAGTGELFF
V: TRBV11-2
size: NA
J: TRBJ2-2
D: TRBD2

DNA: TGTGCCAGCAGTTACCGGGTGCCAGGGAATGGCTACACCTTC
CDR3: CASSYRVPGNGYTF
V: TRBV6-5
size: many
J: TRBJ1-2
D: NA

DNA: TGCAGCGTTTCACAGGGGTCTCCTGGTGGCTACACCTTC
CDR3: CSVSQGSPGGYTF
V: TRBV29-1
size: NA
J: TRBJ1-2
D: TRBD1

DNA: TGTGCCAGCAGTTCCTTCCAGGGGGCCGCCGCGGCTTTCTTT
CDR3: CASSSFQGAAAAFF
V: TRBV27
size: once
J: TRBJ1-1
D: TRBD1

DNA: TGCAGCGTTGAAACCTACAGAATCAACACTGAAGCTTTCTTT
CDR3: CSVETYRINTEAFF
V: TRBV29-1
size: NA
J: TRBJ1-1
D: NA

DNA: TGTGCCAGCAGGTCTCAAGGGGGGGGCTCCTACGAGCAGTACTTC
CDR3: CASRSQGGGSYEQYF
V: TRBV25-1
size: NA
J: TRBJ2-7
D: NA

DNA: TGTGCCAGCTCGCGACAGGGGGCGAATGAGCAGTTCTTC
CDR3: CASSRQGANEQFF
V: TRBV18
size: NA
J: TRBJ2-1
D: TRBD1

DNA: TGTGCCAGCAGCACGCAGGGAGGTTCCGGCGAGCAGTACTTC
CDR3: CASSTQGGSGEQYF
V: TRBV7-2
size: NA
J: TRBJ2-7
D: NA